Listed below are T cell receptor beta chains from one sample, sequenced in a study of monozygotic twins with inflammatory bowel disease. Reprocessing the 5' RACE reads, TCRdb reports a single entry for every CDR3 protein and omits DNA. This sample contains approximately 150,000 distinct CDR3 sequences. The sample taken for sequencing was blood. The receptors derive from a human donor with ulcerative colitis or Crohn's disease, or a healthy co-twin of an affected twin (not recorded which). Each CDR3 is given with its conserved first and last residue.

>TRBJ2-1|TRBV18
CASSPAGQIYNEQFF
>TRBJ2-5|TRBV11-3
CASSSSQTQYF
>TRBJ1-5|TRBV5-1
CASSLEGNRAQPQHF
>TRBJ1-4|TRBV29-1
CSVGEDEKLFF
>TRBJ2-1|TRBV28
CASSLSFNNYNEQFF
>TRBJ1-6|TRBV20-1
CSARTGDSPLHF
>TRBJ2-1|TRBV18
CASSPGQGANNEQFF
>TRBJ2-3|TRBV7-8
CASSWPGPREDTQYF
>TRBJ1-1|TRBV11-2
CASSADRVNTEAFF
>TRBJ1-1|TRBV20-1
CSARMDRVTEAFF
>TRBJ2-3|TRBV5-6
CASSLAGGDTQYF
>TRBJ2-2|TRBV3-1
CASRPRDRGFENTGELFF
>TRBJ1-5|TRBV7-9
CASSIGTGAHQPQHF
>TRBJ2-3|TRBV20-1
CSVPTSPTDTQYF
>TRBJ1-3|TRBV7-6
CASSPEGGSGNTIYF
>TRBJ2-7|TRBV20-1
CSATDSSLLGEQYF
>TRBJ2-4|TRBV12-5
CASGLVAPGLAGGRQNIQYF
>TRBJ1-1|TRBV12-3/TRBV12-4
CASSPRQDAEAFF
>TRBJ2-1|TRBV7-3
CASSRGQGSYNEQFF
>TRBJ2-7|TRBV5-1
CASTTGSSYEQYF
>TRBJ2-2|TRBV4-3
CASSQTSTDTGELFF
>TRBJ1-3|TRBV19
CASSIRDSGNTIYF
>TRBJ2-3|TRBV3-1
CASSQGGGEADTQYF
>TRBJ2-1|TRBV20-1
CSARDRLAGRNEQFF
>TRBJ2-3|TRBV20-1
CRTNRGTDTQYF
>TRBJ2-7|TRBV12-3/TRBV12-4
CASSFVTGAPSRVEQYF
>TRBJ1-3|TRBV18
CTSSPPDSLSGNTIYF
>TRBJ2-1|TRBV6-5
CASSLGGPDEQFF
>TRBJ2-5|TRBV7-2
CASSFFPETQYF
>TRBJ2-2|TRBV7-7
CASSAAGQPNTGELFF
>TRBJ1-1|TRBV15
CATSRDGRSLDTEAFF
>TRBJ1-2|TRBV6-1
CASIRRRGAGDYGYTF
>TRBJ2-4|TRBV7-2
CASSFRTGGAKNIQYF
>TRBJ1-4|TRBV1
CTSSRGGGEKLFF
>TRBJ2-7|TRBV18
CASSPPVGGPGHYEQYF
>TRBJ2-1|TRBV6-2/TRBV6-3
CASRLPTSFSYNEQFF
>TRBJ2-5|TRBV6-2/TRBV6-3
CASSYSNRGETQYF
>TRBJ2-3|TRBV7-8
CASSTGLAGYTDTQYF
>TRBJ2-1|TRBV9
CASSIGRVPSYNEQFF
>TRBJ2-7|TRBV12-3/TRBV12-4
CASSLTGAGGSEQYF
>TRBJ1-4|TRBV20-1
CSARVKGATNEKLFF
>TRBJ2-1|TRBV27
CASSLYRGIIYNEQFF
>TRBJ2-2|TRBV5-1
CASSLKALGSGELFF
>TRBJ2-2|TRBV10-3
CAISDQRQGGTGELFF
>TRBJ2-3|TRBV14
CASSPQLAGVRQYF
>TRBJ2-5|TRBV7-2
CASSFTSIEETQYF
>TRBJ2-1|TRBV7-9
CASTSTENNEQFF
>TRBJ1-1|TRBV7-9
CASSLWADEIRFPEAFF
>TRBJ2-6|TRBV5-1
CASSLGGRVYLDSGANVLTF
>TRBJ1-2|TRBV10-3
CAISDARDGYTF
>TRBJ2-5|TRBV7-9
CASSLVGTSEQYF
>TRBJ2-5|TRBV27
CASSWDRQETQYF